The clone carrying this TCR beta chain showed up many times. The antigen remains undetermined. V shed 4 bases and J shed 5 bases, with 21 bases lying between them. CDR3 length: 16 amino acids. The germline CDR1 and CDR2 sequences are SGHKS and YYEKEE (reference sequence). CDR3-region Arm-PCR and iRepertoire HTBI primers produced the TCR beta libraries. In TCRdb, the multiplex PCR reads were re-called with MiXCR into one record per CDR3 protein. The table shows over 350,000 distinct CDR3 sequences, with approximately 16% occurring only once. Specified time point: newly diagnosed GD, antithyroid drugs for less than 3 months. After RNA was extracted from PBMCs, the TCR library was made from it. The data stem from a study of regulatory T cells in long-lasting Graves disease. General study points: Small numbers of samples may have cut accuracy.

The data also belong to a second study, concerning T cells in Graves' hyperthyroidism and ophthalmopathy.

The J gene is TRBJ1-1, the V gene TRBV5-5, with D perhaps TRBD1 (5 bases). The input for sequencing was peripheral blood mononuclear cells (PBMCs), taken at new diagnosis, from a patient treated with antithyroid drugs. This clonotype was sampled from a woman between 35 and 50 years old with Graves disease. The CDR3, as DNA: TGTGCCAGCAGCACGACCCCCGGGACGATAGGAACTGAAGCTTTCTTT. It yields the protein CASSTTPGTIGTEAFF.